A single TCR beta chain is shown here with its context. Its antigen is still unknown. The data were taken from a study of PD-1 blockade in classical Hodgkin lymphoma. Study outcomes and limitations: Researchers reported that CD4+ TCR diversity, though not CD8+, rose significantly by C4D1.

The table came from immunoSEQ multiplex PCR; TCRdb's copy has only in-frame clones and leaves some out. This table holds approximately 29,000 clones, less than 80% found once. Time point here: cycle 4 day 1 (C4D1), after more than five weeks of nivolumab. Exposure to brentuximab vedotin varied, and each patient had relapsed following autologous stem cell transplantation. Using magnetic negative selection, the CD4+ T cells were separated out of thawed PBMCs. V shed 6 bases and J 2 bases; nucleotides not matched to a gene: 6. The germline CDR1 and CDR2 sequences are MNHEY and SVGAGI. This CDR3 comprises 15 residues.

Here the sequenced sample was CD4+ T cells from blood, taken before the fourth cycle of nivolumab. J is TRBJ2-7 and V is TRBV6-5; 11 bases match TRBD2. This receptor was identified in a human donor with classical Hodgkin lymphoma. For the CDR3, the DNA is TGTGCCAGCAGAGGGCTAGCGGGGGGTACCTACGAGCAGTACTTC. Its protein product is CASRGLAGGTYEQYF.